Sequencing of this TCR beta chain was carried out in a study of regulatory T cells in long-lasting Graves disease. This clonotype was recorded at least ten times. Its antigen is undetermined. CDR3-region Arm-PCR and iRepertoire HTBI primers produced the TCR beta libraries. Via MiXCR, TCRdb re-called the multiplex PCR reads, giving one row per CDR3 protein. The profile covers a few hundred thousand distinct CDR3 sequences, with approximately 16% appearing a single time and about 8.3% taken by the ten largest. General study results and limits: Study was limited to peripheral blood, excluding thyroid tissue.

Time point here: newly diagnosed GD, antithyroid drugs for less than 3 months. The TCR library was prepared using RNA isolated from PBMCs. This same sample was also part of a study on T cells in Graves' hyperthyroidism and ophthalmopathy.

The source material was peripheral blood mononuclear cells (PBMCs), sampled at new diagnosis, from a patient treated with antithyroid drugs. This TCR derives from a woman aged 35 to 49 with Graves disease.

CDR3 in DNA: TGTGCCAGCAGTCCCCCGGGGGGGTTCCAAGAGACCCAGTACTTC. This gives the protein CASSPPGGFQETQYF. The chain couples TRBV6-2 or TRBV6-3 to TRBJ2-5, with TRBD2 identical over 8 bases. This CDR3 contains 15 residues. The ends lost 5 bases at V and 1 base at J; junction bases unmatched: 6. CDR1 and CDR2 (germline): MNHEY, SVGEGT.